This is a list of T cell receptor beta chains from one sample in a study of molecular identifiers for immune sequencing clone quantification. One entry per CDR3 protein, called by TCRdb with MiXCR from the PCR reads. Among under 600,000 distinct CDR3 sequences, 20% to 25% were seen once, and the ten largest hold 0.84%. Sequenced material: naive CD8+ T cells from blood, with Jurkat cell RNA spiked in. The receptors derive from a human donor in good health. Some libraries in this study had Jurkat cell RNA spiked in. Each CDR3 is given with its conserved first and last residue. Each record gives: V gene, clone size, D gene, J gene, CDR3 length, CDR3 protein, CDR3 DNA. The D gene is left open where the match is weak. For some rows the clone size is stated as once, few or many, or as a class when expanded; others skip it.

TRBV4-3	many	TRBD2	TRBJ2-7	16	CASSQAPASGPYEQYF	TGCGCCAGCAGCCAAGCTCCGGCTAGCGGGCCATACGAGCAGTACTTC
TRBV29-1	many	.	TRBJ2-3	14	CSVEAGFIADTQYF	TGCAGCGTTGAGGCAGGGTTCATAGCAGATACGCAGTATTTT
TRBV4-3	.	.	TRBJ2-7	15	CASSQSQGTSYEQYF	TGCGCCAGCAGCCAGTCACAGGGAACCTCCTACGAGCAGTACTTC
TRBV5-1	many	.	TRBJ2-1	15	CASSLAAGPPSEQFF	TGCGCCAGCAGCTTGGCCGCAGGGCCCCCTTCTGAGCAGTTCTTC
TRBV30	.	.	TRBJ2-7	13	CAWSERATYEQYF	TGTGCCTGGAGCGAGAGGGCTACCTACGAGCAGTACTTC
TRBV6-2/TRBV6-3	.	.	TRBJ1-1	14	CASSYPALNTEAFF	TGTGCCAGCAGTTATCCAGCTTTGAACACTGAAGCTTTCTTT
TRBV3-1	few	.	TRBJ2-1	15	CASSPPLRIQGEQFF	TGTGCCAGCAGCCCCCCTCTAAGGATACAAGGTGAGCAGTTCTTC
TRBV10-3	few	.	TRBJ2-7	16	CAISESGQGPSYEQYF	TGTGCCATCAGTGAGTCGGGGCAGGGGCCCTCCTACGAGCAGTACTTC
TRBV12-3/TRBV12-4	.	TRBD1	TRBJ2-3	14	CASCTGGTTDTQYF	TGTGCCAGCTGCACAGGGGGGACCACAGATACGCAGTATTTT
TRBV20-1	.	TRBD2	TRBJ2-1	14	CSARTSAGYNEQFF	TGCAGTGCGCGGACTAGCGCTGGCTACAATGAGCAGTTCTTC
TRBV5-6	few	.	TRBJ1-1	14	CASSLDWGGTEAFF	TGTGCCAGCAGCTTGGATTGGGGGGGAACTGAAGCTTTCTTT
TRBV2	.	TRBD2	TRBJ2-7	15	CAMRETSGAAYEQHF	TGTGCCATGCGGGAGACTAGCGGGGCGGCCTACGAGCAGCACTTC
TRBV29-1	many	.	TRBJ2-2	12	CSAGDGSGELFF	TGCAGCGCTGGAGATGGGTCCGGGGAGCTGTTTTTT
TRBV4-3	many	.	TRBJ2-2	16	CASSQAAGSNTGELFF	TGCGCCAGCAGCCAAGCTGCGGGTTCGAACACCGGGGAGCTGTTTTTT
TRBV6-2/TRBV6-3	few	TRBD2	TRBJ2-1	14	CASGRGGPYNEQFF	TGTGCCAGCGGGCGGGGGGGCCCCTACAATGAGCAGTTCTTC
TRBV13	few	TRBD2	TRBJ2-1	15	CASSLAGGRYNEQFF	TGTGCCAGCAGCTTAGCGGGGGGGCGGTACAATGAGCAGTTCTTC
TRBV4-3	.	.	TRBJ1-1	16	CASSQGLGDMNTEAFF	TGCGCCAGCAGCCAAGGATTAGGGGACATGAACACTGAAGCTTTCTTT
TRBV2	.	.	TRBJ2-3	14	CASSESQERDMQYF	TGTGCCAGCAGTGAGTCCCAAGAGAGGGATATGCAGTATTTT
TRBV5-4	many	.	TRBJ2-3	14	CASSLGGLADTQYF	TGTGCCAGCAGCTTGGGGGGTCTAGCAGATACGCAGTATTTT
TRBV6-5	many	TRBD1	TRBJ2-1	17	CASSPIAPWTGINEQFF	TGTGCCAGCAGTCCTATCGCCCCTTGGACAGGGATCAATGAGCAGTTCTTC
TRBV14	few	.	TRBJ2-7	13	CASSQGLGGKQYF	TGTGCCAGCAGCCAAGGGCTAGGCGGGAAGCAGTACTTC
TRBV7-2	many	.	TRBJ1-1	17	CASSLHGGGGLNTEAFF	TGTGCCAGCAGCTTACACGGGGGAGGTGGGTTGAACACTGAAGCTTTCTTT
TRBV29-1	many	.	TRBJ2-2	12	CSAHWDTGELFF	TGCAGCGCGCACTGGGACACCGGGGAGCTGTTTTTT
TRBV4-1	few	.	TRBJ2-2	15	CASSQVSVDTGELFF	TGCGCCAGCAGCCAAGTTTCGGTCGACACCGGGGAGCTGTTTTTT
TRBV12-3/TRBV12-4	many	.	TRBJ1-1	12	CASSFDSSEAFF	TGTGCCAGCAGTTTTGACAGCTCCGAAGCTTTCTTT
TRBV9	.	.	TRBJ2-3	14	CASSQFISTDTQYF	TGTGCCAGCAGTCAGTTTATTAGCACAGATACGCAGTATTTT
TRBV12-3/TRBV12-4	many	.	TRBJ1-3	13	CASSSPGDGTIYF	TGTGCCAGCAGTTCTCCGGGGGACGGCACCATATATTTT
TRBV5-4	few	.	TRBJ2-7	16	CASSPHVAPASYEQYF	TGTGCCAGCAGCCCCCACGTAGCGCCTGCCTCCTACGAGCAGTACTTC
TRBV27	.	.	TRBJ2-5	12	CASAFLEETQYF	TGTGCCAGCGCCTTTCTGGAGGAGACCCAGTACTTC
TRBV7-9	.	.	TRBJ2-7	17	CASSSDRTLTPYYEQYF	TGTGCCAGCAGCTCTGACAGGACCTTAACACCCTACTACGAGCAGTACTTC
TRBV27	.	.	TRBJ2-7	14	CASSFAAAAYEQYF	TGTGCCAGCAGTTTTGCAGCGGCTGCCTACGAGCAGTACTTC
TRBV20-1	few	TRBD2	TRBJ2-7	15	CSANNRTSGTYEQYF	TGCAGTGCTAACAATCGGACTAGCGGAACCTACGAGCAGTACTTC
TRBV5-1	.	TRBD2	TRBJ2-1	17	CASSMGLAGGAYNEQFF	TGCGCCAGCAGCATGGGACTAGCGGGGGGGGCCTACAATGAGCAGTTCTTC
TRBV4-3	.	.	TRBJ2-5	13	CASSQDTGETQYF	TGCGCCAGCAGCCAAGATACAGGGGAGACCCAGTACTTC
TRBV12-3/TRBV12-4	few	TRBD1	TRBJ1-6	12	CASSTGDTALHF	TGTGCCAGCAGTACAGGGGACACCGCCCTCCACTTT
TRBV6-2/TRBV6-3	few	.	TRBJ2-5	16	CASSYRARGYQETQYF	TGTGCCAGCAGTTACAGGGCTAGGGGATACCAAGAGACCCAGTACTTC
TRBV5-5	few	TRBD1	TRBJ1-3	16	CASSLAQGAVGNTIYF	TGTGCCAGCAGCTTGGCACAGGGGGCGGTTGGAAACACCATATATTTT
TRBV7-6	few	.	TRBJ2-7	15	CASSRGQGTSDEQYF	TGTGCCAGCAGCCGCGGACAGGGGACTAGCGACGAGCAGTACTTC
TRBV6-2/TRBV6-3	few	.	TRBJ1-1	16	CASSYSYEGLNTEAFF	TGTGCCAGCAGTTACTCATATGAGGGGCTCAACACTGAAGCTTTCTTT
TRBV27	.	TRBD2	TRBJ2-3	16	CASSLYAGGHTDTQYF	TGTGCCAGCAGTTTATACGCGGGGGGCCACACAGATACGCAGTATTTT
TRBV20-1	.	TRBD1	TRBJ2-7	15	CSARDLDRGLYEQYF	TGCAGTGCTAGAGACCTGGACAGGGGGCTCTACGAGCAGTACTTC
TRBV6-2/TRBV6-3	.	.	TRBJ1-2	14	CASTLRTVPNGHTF	TGTGCCAGCACTTTACGGACAGTTCCAAATGGCCACACCTTC
TRBV5-6	few	.	TRBJ1-6	12	CASSDPASPLHF	TGTGCCAGCAGCGACCCCGCCAGTCCCCTCCACTTT
TRBV6-5	many	.	TRBJ1-4	13	CASSLGGIEKLFF	TGTGCCAGCAGTTTGGGAGGGATTGAAAAACTGTTTTTT
TRBV29-1	many	.	TRBJ1-2	12	CSVGDKLYGYTF	TGCAGCGTTGGGGACAAGCTCTATGGCTACACCTTC
TRBV10-2	.	.	TRBJ1-5	15	CASSESWEGAPAQHF	TGCGCCAGCAGTGAGTCGTGGGAAGGGGCCCCAGCCCAGCATTTT
TRBV21-1	.	.	TRBJ2-1	17	CASSGTSGRSSYNEQFF	TGTGCCAGCAGCGGGACTAGCGGGCGGAGCTCCTACAATGAGCAGTTCTTC
TRBV29-1	many	.	TRBJ2-4	11	CSVVLKNIQYF	TGCAGCGTAGTCCTCAAAAACATTCAGTACTTC
TRBV20-1	many	TRBD2	TRBJ2-7	13	CSAAGAYGVEQYF	TGCAGTGCAGCGGGAGCGTACGGGGTAGAGCAGTACTTC
TRBV7-2	many	TRBD2	TRBJ2-3	16	CASSATSGGPLHTQYF	TGTGCCAGCAGCGCAACTAGCGGGGGGCCCCTCCACACGCAGTATTTT
TRBV4-1	many	.	TRBJ2-5	15	CASSQDPGRGETQYF	TGCGCCAGCAGCCAAGATCCCGGTCGGGGAGAGACCCAGTACTTC
TRBV28	many	.	TRBJ2-3	15	CASSLGGQSTDTQYF	TGTGCCAGCAGTTTAGGGGGACAAAGCACAGATACGCAGTATTTT
TRBV6-2/TRBV6-3	few	.	TRBJ1-1	15	CASRKDDGPNTEAFF	TGTGCCAGCAGAAAAGACGACGGGCCGAACACTGAAGCTTTCTTT
TRBV20-1	many	TRBD1	TRBJ2-7	15	CSASRRDSLIDEQYF	TGCAGTGCTAGCCGAAGGGACAGCCTTATAGACGAGCAGTACTTC
TRBV12-3/TRBV12-4	many	.	TRBJ1-5	16	CASSLGTSYSNQPQHF	TGTGCCAGCAGTTTAGGAACCAGCTATAGCAATCAGCCCCAGCATTTT